Listed below are T cell receptor beta chains from one sample, sequenced in a study of regulatory T cells in long-lasting Graves disease. MiXCR was run by TCRdb on the multiplex PCR reads, yielding one entry per CDR3 protein. Among about 470,000 distinct CDR3 sequences, around 21% were seen once, and the ten largest hold about 7.8%. This specimen was peripheral blood mononuclear cells (PBMCs), taken when the disease was refractory, from a patient treated with antithyroid drugs. Receptors originate from a female donor with Graves disease. CDR3s include the opening cysteine and the closing phenylalanine or tryptophan. Each record gives: V gene, D gene, J gene, clone size, CDR3 protein, CDR3 DNA. The D gene is left open where the match is weak. Expanded clones are given a class, and other clones once, few, many or no size at all.

TRBV12-3/TRBV12-4,-,TRBJ1-5,many,CASSSQGNNQPQHF,TGTGCCAGCAGCTCCCAGGGGAACAATCAGCCCCAGCATTTT
TRBV27,TRBD2,TRBJ2-3,-,CASKSLGLAWTDTQYF,TGTGCCAGCAAATCTCTCGGACTAGCTTGGACAGATACGCAGTATTTT
TRBV12-3/TRBV12-4,-,TRBJ2-2,few,CASRPWGITTGELFF,TGTGCCAGCAGACCCTGGGGCATAACCACCGGGGAGCTGTTTTTT
TRBV3-1,TRBD1,TRBJ1-5,few,CASSQSGGVATSRSNQPQHF,TGTGCCAGCAGCCAATCAGGGGGGGTTGCAACTTCGCGTAGCAATCAGCCCCAGCATTTT
TRBV12-3/TRBV12-4,-,TRBJ1-2,many,CASSSPDRLANYGYTF,TGTGCCAGCAGTTCACCTGACAGGTTAGCTAACTATGGCTACACCTTC
TRBV28,TRBD2,TRBJ2-3,few,CASRLAVRDTQYF,TGTGCCAGCAGACTAGCGGTCAGAGATACGCAGTATTTT
TRBV5-4,TRBD1,TRBJ1-3,-,CASSLGQGARGGNTIYF,TGTGCCAGCAGCTTGGGACAGGGGGCACGAGGCGGAAACACCATATATTTT
TRBV12-3/TRBV12-4,-,TRBJ1-2,many,CASRSKRLLYGYTF,TGTGCCAGCAGATCCAAGAGACTTCTCTATGGCTACACCTTC
TRBV9,-,TRBJ2-7,-,CASSVGDGQTYEQYF,TGTGCCAGCAGCGTAGGGGATGGACAAACCTACGAGCAGTACTTC
TRBV10-3,-,TRBJ1-2,many,CAISEAKGYGYTF,TGTGCCATCAGTGAGGCGAAGGGCTATGGCTACACCTTC
TRBV10-3,TRBD2,TRBJ2-5,many,CAISESTASGRALYF,TGTGCCATCAGTGAGTCGACGGCTAGCGGGAGGGCTCTGTACTTC
TRBV9,-,TRBJ1-1,many,CASSARLNTEAFF,TGTGCCAGCAGCGCTCGCCTGAACACTGAAGCTTTCTTT
TRBV19,-,TRBJ2-2,once,CASTLGGGTVNTGELFF,TGTGCCAGTACCTTGGGCGGAGGGACGGTTAACACCGGGGAGCTGTTTTTT
TRBV6-1,-,TRBJ2-7,many,CASSPGPIQSHEQYF,TGTGCCAGCAGTCCCGGGCCGATACAATCCCACGAGCAGTACTTC